The source of this T cell receptor (beta chain) is a study of T-cell reconstitution after alpha-beta-depleted transplantation in children. This clonotype showed up just once. The CDR3 sequence is 15 residues long. CDR1 is MNHNS and CDR2 is SASEGT in the germline V gene. Trimming left V 6 bases short and J 2 bases short, with 16 bases between. Unique molecular identifiers were incorporated into the prepared TCRbeta library. TCRdb re-called the PCR reads with MiXCR, one entry per CDR3 protein. In the table there are hundreds of thousands of distinct CDR3 sequences, around 17% of which are singletons. Specimen: PBMCs from the stem cell graft donor, collected from the stem cell graft. The gene calls are TRBV6-1 and TRBJ2-5; tentatively, D is TRBD1 or TRBD2 (6 bases each). The clonotype comes from a human donor who donated a stem cell graft to a child with acute lymphoblastic leukemia. The CDR3 DNA reads TGTGCCAGCAGGACGACGGGGGCGGGTCAAGAGACCCAGTACTTC. Translated: CASRTTGAGQETQYF.